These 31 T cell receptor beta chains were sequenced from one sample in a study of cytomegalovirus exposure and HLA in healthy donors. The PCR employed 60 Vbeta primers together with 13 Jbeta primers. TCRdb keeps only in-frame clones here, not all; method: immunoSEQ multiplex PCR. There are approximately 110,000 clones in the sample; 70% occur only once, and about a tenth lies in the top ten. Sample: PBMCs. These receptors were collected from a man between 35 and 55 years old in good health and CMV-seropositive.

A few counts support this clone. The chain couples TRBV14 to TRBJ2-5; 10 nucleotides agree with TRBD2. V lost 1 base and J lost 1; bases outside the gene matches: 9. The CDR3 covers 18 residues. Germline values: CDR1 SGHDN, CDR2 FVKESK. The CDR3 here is CASSQGAIAGGSQETQYF. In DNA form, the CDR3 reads TGTGCCAGCAGCCAAGGTGCGATAGCGGGAGGCTCCCAAGAGACCCAGTACTTC.

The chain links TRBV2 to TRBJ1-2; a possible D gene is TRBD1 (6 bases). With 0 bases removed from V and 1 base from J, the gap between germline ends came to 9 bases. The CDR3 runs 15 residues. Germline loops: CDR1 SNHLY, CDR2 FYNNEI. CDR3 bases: TGTGCCAGCAGTGAAGCGCCAGGGGTTAACTATGGCTACACCTTC. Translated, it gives CASSEAPGVNYGYTF.

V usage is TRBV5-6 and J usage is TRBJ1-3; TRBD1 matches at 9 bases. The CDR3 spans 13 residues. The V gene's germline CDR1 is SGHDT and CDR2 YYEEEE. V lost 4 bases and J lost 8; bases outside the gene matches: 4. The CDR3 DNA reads TGTGCCAGCAGCGTACAGGGGGCTGACACCATATATTTT. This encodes CASSVQGADTIYF.

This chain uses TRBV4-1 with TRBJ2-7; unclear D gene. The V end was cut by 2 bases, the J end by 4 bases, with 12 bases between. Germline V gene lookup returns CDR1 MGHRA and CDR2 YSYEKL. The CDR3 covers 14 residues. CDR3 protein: CASSQIAGNYEQYF. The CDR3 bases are TGCGCCAGCAGCCAAATAGCCGGCAATTACGAGCAGTACTTC.

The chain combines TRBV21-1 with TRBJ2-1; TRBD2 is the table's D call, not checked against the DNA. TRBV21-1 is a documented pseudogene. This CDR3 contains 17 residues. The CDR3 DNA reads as TGTGCCAGCAGCAAAGAAGCGGAGCAGTTCTCCTACAATGAGCAGTTCTTC. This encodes CASSKEAEQFSYNEQFF.

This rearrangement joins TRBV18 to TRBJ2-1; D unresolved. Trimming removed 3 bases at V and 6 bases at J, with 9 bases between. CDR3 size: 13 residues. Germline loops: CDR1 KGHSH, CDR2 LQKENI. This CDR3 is CASSPGSSNEQFF. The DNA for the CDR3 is TGTGCCAGCTCACCCGGGTCTTCCAATGAGCAGTTCTTC.

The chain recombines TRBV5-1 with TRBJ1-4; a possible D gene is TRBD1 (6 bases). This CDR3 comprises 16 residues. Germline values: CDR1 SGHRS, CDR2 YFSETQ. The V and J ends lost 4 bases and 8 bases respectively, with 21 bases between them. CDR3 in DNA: TGCGCCAGCAGCGTTTCGAGGGGGGGCGTTGGAGAAAAACTGTTTTTT. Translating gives CASSVSRGGVGEKLFF. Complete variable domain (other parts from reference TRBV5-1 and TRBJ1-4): KAGVTQTPRYLIKTRGQQVTLSCSPISGHRSVSWYQQTPGQGLQFLFEYFSETQRNKGNFPGRFSGRQFSNSRSEMNVSTLELGDSALYLCASSVSRGGVGEKLFFGSGTQLSVL.

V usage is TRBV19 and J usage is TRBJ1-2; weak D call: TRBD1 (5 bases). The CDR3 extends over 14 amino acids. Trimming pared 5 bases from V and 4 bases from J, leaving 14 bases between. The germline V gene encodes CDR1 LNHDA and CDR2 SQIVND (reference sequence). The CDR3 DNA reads TGTGCCAGTAGTGAGACAGAGTGGGGCTATGGCTACACCTTC. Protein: CASSETEWGYGYTF.

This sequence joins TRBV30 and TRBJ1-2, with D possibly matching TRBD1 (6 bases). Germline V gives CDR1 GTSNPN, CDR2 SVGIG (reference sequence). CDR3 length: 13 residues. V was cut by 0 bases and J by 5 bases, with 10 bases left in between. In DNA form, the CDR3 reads TGTGCCTGGAGTGTATCAGGGGCGTATGGCTACACCTTC. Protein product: CAWSVSGAYGYTF.

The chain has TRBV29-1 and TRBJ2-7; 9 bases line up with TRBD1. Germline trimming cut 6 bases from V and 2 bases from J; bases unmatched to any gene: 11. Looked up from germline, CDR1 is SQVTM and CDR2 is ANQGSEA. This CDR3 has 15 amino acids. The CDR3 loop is CSVRDSGQGTYEQYF. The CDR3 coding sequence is TGCAGCGTCCGGGACTCGGGACAGGGAACCTACGAGCAGTACTTC.

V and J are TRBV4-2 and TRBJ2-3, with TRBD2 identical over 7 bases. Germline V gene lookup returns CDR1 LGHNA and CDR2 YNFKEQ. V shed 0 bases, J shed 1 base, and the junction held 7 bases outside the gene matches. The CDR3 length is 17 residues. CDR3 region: CASSQDQGGSGTDTQYF. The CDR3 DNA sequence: TGTGCCAGCAGCCAAGATCAAGGCGGGAGTGGCACAGATACGCAGTATTTT.

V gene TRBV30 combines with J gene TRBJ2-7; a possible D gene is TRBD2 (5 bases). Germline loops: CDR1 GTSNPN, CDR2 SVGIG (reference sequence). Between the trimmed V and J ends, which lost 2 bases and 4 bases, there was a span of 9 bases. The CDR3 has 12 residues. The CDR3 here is CAWSWGAYEQYF. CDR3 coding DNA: TGTGCCTGGAGTTGGGGAGCTTACGAGCAGTACTTC.

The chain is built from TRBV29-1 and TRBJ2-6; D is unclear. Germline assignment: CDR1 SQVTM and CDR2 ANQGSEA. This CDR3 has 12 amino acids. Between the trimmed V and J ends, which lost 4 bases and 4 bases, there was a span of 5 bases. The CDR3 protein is CSVVQGANVLTF. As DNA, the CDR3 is TGCAGCGTTGTACAGGGGGCCAACGTCCTGACTTTC.

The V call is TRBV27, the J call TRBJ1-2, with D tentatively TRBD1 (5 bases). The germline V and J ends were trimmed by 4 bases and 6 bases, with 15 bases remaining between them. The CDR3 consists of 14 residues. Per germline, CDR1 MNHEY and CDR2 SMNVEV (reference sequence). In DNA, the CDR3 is TGTGCCAGCAGTTCCACAGGACGACCGAATGGCTACACCTTC. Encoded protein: CASSSTGRPNGYTF.

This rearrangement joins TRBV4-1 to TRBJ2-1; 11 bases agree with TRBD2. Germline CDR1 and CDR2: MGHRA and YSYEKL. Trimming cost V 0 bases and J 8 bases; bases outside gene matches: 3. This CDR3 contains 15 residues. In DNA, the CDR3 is TGCGCCAGCAGCCAAGATTCTAGCGGGAGGTATGAGCAGTTCTTC. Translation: CASSQDSSGRYEQFF.

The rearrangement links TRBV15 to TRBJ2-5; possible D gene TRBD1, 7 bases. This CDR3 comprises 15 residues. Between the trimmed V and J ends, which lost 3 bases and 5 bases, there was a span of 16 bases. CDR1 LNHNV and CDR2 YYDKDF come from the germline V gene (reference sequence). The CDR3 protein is CATSSSRGAGETQYF. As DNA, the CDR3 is TGTGCCACCAGCAGTTCCAGGGGGGCAGGGGAGACCCAGTACTTC.

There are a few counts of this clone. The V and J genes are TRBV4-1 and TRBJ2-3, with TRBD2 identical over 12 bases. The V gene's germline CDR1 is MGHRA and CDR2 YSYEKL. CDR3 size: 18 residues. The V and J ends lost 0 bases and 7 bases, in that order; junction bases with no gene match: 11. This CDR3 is CASSQDWATSGRKNTQYF. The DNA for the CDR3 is TGCGCCAGCAGCCAAGATTGGGCGACTAGCGGGAGAAAAAATACGCAGTATTTT.

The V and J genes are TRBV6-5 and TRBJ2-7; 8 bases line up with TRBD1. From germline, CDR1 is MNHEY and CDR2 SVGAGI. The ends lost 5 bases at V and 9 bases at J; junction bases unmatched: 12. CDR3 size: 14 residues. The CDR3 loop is CASSLGQGLERQYF. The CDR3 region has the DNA TGTGCCAGCAGTCTCGGACAGGGCCTAGAGCGGCAGTACTTC.

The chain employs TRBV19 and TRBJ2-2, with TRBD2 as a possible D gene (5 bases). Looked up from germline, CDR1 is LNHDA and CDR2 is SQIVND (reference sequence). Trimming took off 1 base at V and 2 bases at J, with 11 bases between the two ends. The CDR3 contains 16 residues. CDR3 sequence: CASSIVRGYNTGELFF. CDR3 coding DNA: TGTGCCAGTAGTATAGTTCGGGGTTATAACACCGGGGAGCTGTTTTTT.

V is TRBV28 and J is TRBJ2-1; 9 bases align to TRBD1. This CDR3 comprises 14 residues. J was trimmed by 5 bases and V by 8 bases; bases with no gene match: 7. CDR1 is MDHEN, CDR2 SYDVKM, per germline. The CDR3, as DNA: TGTGCCAGCCCTAGGGACAGGGATGACAATGAGCAGTTCTTC. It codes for CASPRDRDDNEQFF.

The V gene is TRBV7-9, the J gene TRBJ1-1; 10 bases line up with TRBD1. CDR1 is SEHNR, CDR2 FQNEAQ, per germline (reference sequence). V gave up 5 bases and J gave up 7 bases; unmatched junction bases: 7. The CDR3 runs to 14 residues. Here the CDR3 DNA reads TGTGCCAGCAGCCAGACAGGGGGCGCGGGTGAAGCTTTCTTT. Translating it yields CASSQTGGAGEAFF.

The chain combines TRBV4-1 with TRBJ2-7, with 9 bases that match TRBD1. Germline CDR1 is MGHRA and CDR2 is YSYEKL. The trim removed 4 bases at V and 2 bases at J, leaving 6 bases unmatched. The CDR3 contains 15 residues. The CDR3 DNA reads TGCGCCAGCAGCCGATTACAGGGGGCCGCCTACGAGCAGTACTTC. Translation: CASSRLQGAAYEQYF.

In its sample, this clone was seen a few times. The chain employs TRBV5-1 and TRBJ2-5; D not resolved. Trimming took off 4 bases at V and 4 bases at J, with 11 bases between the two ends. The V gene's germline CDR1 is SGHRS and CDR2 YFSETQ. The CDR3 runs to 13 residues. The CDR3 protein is CASSPGSGETQYF. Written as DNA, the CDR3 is TGCGCCAGCAGCCCCGGTTCGGGAGAGACCCAGTACTTC.

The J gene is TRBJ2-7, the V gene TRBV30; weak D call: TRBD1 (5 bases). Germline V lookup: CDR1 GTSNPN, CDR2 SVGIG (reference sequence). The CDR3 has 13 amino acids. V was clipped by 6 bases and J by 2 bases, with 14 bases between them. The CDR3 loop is CACNPKGPYEQYF. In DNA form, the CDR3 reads TGTGCCTGCAACCCGAAGGGGCCCTACGAGCAGTACTTC. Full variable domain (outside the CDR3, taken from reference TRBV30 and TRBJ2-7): SQTIHQWPATLVQPVGSPLSLECTVEGTSNPNLYWYRQAAGRGLQLLFYSVGIGQISSEVPQNLSASRPQDRQFILSSKKLLLSDSGFYLCACNPKGPYEQYFGPGTRLTVT.

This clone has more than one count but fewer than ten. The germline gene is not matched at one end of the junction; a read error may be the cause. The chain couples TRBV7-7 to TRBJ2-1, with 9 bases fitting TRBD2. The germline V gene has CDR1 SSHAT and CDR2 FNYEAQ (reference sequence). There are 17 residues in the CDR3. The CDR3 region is CASSLRPSAGGYNEQFF. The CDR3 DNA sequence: TGTGCTAGCAGCTTACGTCCCTCGGCGGGAGGGTACAATGAGCAGTTCTTC.

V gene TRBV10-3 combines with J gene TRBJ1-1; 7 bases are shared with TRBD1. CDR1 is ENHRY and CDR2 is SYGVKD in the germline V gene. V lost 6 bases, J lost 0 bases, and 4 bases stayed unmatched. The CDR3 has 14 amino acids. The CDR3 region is CAIREGGLNTEAFF. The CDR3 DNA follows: TGTGCCATCAGGGAAGGGGGCCTGAACACTGAAGCTTTCTTT.

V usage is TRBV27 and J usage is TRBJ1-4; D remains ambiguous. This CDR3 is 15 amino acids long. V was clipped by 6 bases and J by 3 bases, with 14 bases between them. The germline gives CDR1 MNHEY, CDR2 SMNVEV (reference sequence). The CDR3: CASRNDLGANEKLFF. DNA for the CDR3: TGTGCCAGCAGGAACGATCTGGGAGCTAATGAAAAACTGTTTTTT.

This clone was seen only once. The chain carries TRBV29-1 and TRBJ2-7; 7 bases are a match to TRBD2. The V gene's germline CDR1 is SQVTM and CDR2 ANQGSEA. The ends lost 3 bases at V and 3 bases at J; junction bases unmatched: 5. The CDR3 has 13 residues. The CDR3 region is CSVDRGDGYEQYF. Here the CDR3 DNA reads TGCAGCGTTGATCGGGGGGACGGCTACGAGCAGTACTTC.

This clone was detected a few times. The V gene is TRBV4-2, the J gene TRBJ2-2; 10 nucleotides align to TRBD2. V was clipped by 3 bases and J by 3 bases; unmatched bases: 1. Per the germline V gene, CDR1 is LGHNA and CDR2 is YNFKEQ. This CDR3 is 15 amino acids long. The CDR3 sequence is CASSHLAGDTGELFF. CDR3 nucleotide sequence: TGTGCCAGCAGCCATCTAGCGGGAGACACCGGGGAGCTGTTTTTT.

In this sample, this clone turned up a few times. CDR3 DNA sequence: TGTGCCAGCAGTGAAATGAGGGCCGAGCAGTACGTC. Its protein product is CASSEMRAEQYV. The chain combines TRBV6-1 with TRBJ2-7, with TRBD2 as a possible D gene (5 bases). Trimming stripped 2 bases from V and 6 bases from J, with 8 bases between. Germline values: CDR1 MNHNS, CDR2 SASEGT. CDR3 length: 12 amino acids.

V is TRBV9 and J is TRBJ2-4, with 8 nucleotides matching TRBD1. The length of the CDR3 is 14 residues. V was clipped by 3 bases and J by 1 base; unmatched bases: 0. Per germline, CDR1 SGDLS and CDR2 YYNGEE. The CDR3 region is CASSGQGAKNIQYF. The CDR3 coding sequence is TGTGCCAGCAGCGGACAGGGGGCCAAAAACATTCAGTACTTC.